What follows describes a single T cell receptor (beta chain). Germline CDR1 reads LNHDA; CDR2 reads SQIVND (reference sequence). CDR3 size: 15 residues. V was trimmed by 1 base and J by 6 bases, leaving 13 bases between them. The data are from a study of PD-1 blockade in classical Hodgkin lymphoma. Stated time point: cycle 4 day 1 (C4D1), after more than five weeks of nivolumab. Following autologous stem cell transplantation, relapse occurred in every patient, and exposure to brentuximab vedotin varied. Some clones are missing from TCRdb's copy, which holds only in-frame ones; the method was immunoSEQ multiplex PCR. The sample yields approximately 19,000 clones, about 77% seen once.

The TCR was taken from a human donor with classical Hodgkin lymphoma. The material sequenced was peripheral blood mononuclear cells (PBMCs), taken before the fourth cycle of nivolumab. The V call is TRBV19, the J call TRBJ1-5, with a possible D match to TRBD1 (5 bases). The CDR3 DNA reads as TGTGCCAGTAGTATAGTGCAGGGCTTCGCTCAGCCCCAGCATTTT. This translates into CASSIVQGFAQPQHF. Full variable domain (missing parts from reference TRBV19 and TRBJ1-5): DGGITQSPKYLFRKEGQNVTLSCEQNLNHDAMYWYRQDPGQGLRLIYYSQIVNDFQKGDIAEGYSVSREKKESFPLTVTSAQKNPTAFYLCASSIVQGFAQPQHFGDGTRLSIL.